The rows below give T cell receptor beta chains drawn from one sample of a study of cytomegalovirus exposure and HLA in healthy donors. Repertoires were generated with immunoSEQ multiplex PCR, while TCRdb's copy carries only in-frame clones and drops some. The sample shows 160,000 or so clones, more than 70% of them seen only once. The specimen sequenced was PBMCs. The origin of the receptors is a man between 25 and 39 years old in good health and CMV-seronegative. Each CDR3 is given with its conserved first and last residue. The D gene is left open where the match is weak. Rows give clone size only sometimes, using once, few, many, or a class for an expanded clone.

J gene	clone size	D gene	V gene	CDR3 DNA	CDR3 protein
TRBJ2-1	-	-	TRBV12-1	TGTGCCAGCAGCTTTGGACTAGCGGGGGACAATGAGCAGTTCTTC	CASSFGLAGDNEQFF
TRBJ2-3	-	TRBD2	TRBV19	TGTGCCAGTAGGCGGGGGGGCATAGATACGCAGTATTTT	CASRRGGIDTQYF
TRBJ2-2	-	-	TRBV4-2	TGTGCCAGCAGCCAAGGACTAGACACCGGGGAGCTGTTTTTT	CASSQGLDTGELFF
TRBJ2-2	-	TRBD1	TRBV5-1	TGCGCCAGCAGCTGGGACAGGGGGCTAATCGGTACCGGGGAGCTGTTTTTT	CASSWDRGLIGTGELFF
TRBJ2-7	-	TRBD2	TRBV11-2	TGTGCCAGCAGCTTCGGACTAGCGGGGAGCTACGAGCAGTACTTC	CASSFGLAGSYEQYF
TRBJ1-5	-	-	TRBV27	TGTGCCAGCAGTTTTGACTCTAGCAATCAGCCCCAGCATTTT	CASSFDSSNQPQHF
TRBJ2-5	few	TRBD2	TRBV5-1	TGCGCCAGCAGCTTGTCGAAGGGACTAGCGGGGTTACAAGAGACCCAGTACTTC	CASSLSKGLAGLQETQYF
TRBJ2-7	-	TRBD2	TRBV10-3	TGTGCCATCACCCCCACTAGCGGGGAATACGAGCAGTACTTC	CAITPTSGEYEQYF
TRBJ2-1	-	-	TRBV19	TGTGCCAGTAGTATCTCTCAGGCAGGGATTGAGCAGTTCTTC	CASSISQAGIEQFF
TRBJ1-5	-	-	TRBV7-6	TGTGCCAGCAGCTTGGAGAACCAGCCCCAGCATTTT	CASSLENQPQHF
TRBJ2-5	-	-	TRBV20-1	TGCAGTGCTCGCCAAGAGACCCAGTACTTC	CSARQETQYF
TRBJ1-5	-	TRBD1	TRBV28	TGTGCCAGCATTTGGACAGGGGGCGGCAATCAGCCCCAGCATTTT	CASIWTGGGNQPQHF
TRBJ2-2	-	-	TRBV19	TGTGCCAGTAGGGAGGACACCGGGGAGCTGTTTTTT	CASREDTGELFF
TRBJ1-6	-	-	TRBV9	TGTGCCAGCAGCGTAGGGCAGGGTCTAATTTCACCCCTCCACTTT	CASSVGQGLISPLHF
TRBJ2-3	-	TRBD2	TRBV7-6	TGTGCCAGCAGCTTAGGTAGCGGGAGGACAGATACGCAGTATTTT	CASSLGSGRTDTQYF
TRBJ1-1	once	-	TRBV19	TGTGCCAGTAGATCCTCGGGGTACCGCACTGAAGCTTTCTTT	CASRSSGYRTEAFF
TRBJ2-7	-	TRBD1	TRBV27	TGTGCCAGCAGCCGGACAGGGCCGGCCTACGAGCAGTACTTC	CASSRTGPAYEQYF
TRBJ1-1	few	TRBD1	TRBV11-2	TGTGCCAGCAGCCTCCGGTGGGGACAGGTTAACACTGAAGCTTTCTTT	CASSLRWGQVNTEAFF
TRBJ2-3	-	TRBD2	TRBV6-1	TGTGCCAGCAGTGCCGGGACTAGCGGGGGCACAGATACGCAGTATTTT	CASSAGTSGGTDTQYF
TRBJ2-1	-	-	TRBV7-2	TGTGCCAGCAGCTTGAGGGTACTGACGGTGTATCACTCCTACAATGAGCAGTTCTTC	CASSLRVLTVYHSYNEQFF
TRBJ2-1	-	TRBD1	TRBV5-1	TGCGCCAGCAGCGGGACAGGGGCCGCGTCTATCAATGAGCAGTTCTTC	CASSGTGAASINEQFF
TRBJ2-7	-	-	TRBV7-6	TGTGCCAGCAGCTTAACGGGGGGGACAGGGCGTAACGAGCAGTACTTC	CASSLTGGTGRNEQYF
TRBJ1-2	-	-	TRBV19	TGTGCCAGCGCTCTAGGGGGAACTAACTATGGCTACACCTTC	CASALGGTNYGYTF
TRBJ2-1	-	TRBD2	TRBV10-1	TGCGCCAGCACCTCGGGGCTAGCGGGATACGATGAGCAGTTCTTC	CASTSGLAGYDEQFF
TRBJ1-2	once	-	TRBV21-1	TGTGCCAGCAGTACCGATTACGGGGACTTCAACCTCTGGGGCTACACCTTC	CASSTDYGDFNLWGYTF
TRBJ2-3	few	-	TRBV6-1	TGTGCCAGCAGTGAAGAGGAGGGTTACACAGATACGCAGTATTTT	CASSEEEGYTDTQYF
TRBJ2-2	-	TRBD1	TRBV7-6	TGTGCCAGCAGCCCAGTGGGACAGGAGCCCACCGGGGAGCTGTTTTTT	CASSPVGQEPTGELFF
TRBJ2-1	once	TRBD1	TRBV19	TGTGCCAGTAGTATATCAGGGACAGGGGGCCTCGAGCAGTTCTTC	CASSISGTGGLEQFF
TRBJ2-3	-	TRBD2	TRBV5-1	TGCGCCAGCAGCTTTAGCGGGAGGGCCGCCGCAGATACGCAGTATTTT	CASSFSGRAAADTQYF
TRBJ1-2	few	TRBD1	TRBV7-9	TGTGCCAGCAGCTTTGTTGGAGGGACAGGGGGGGGCTACACCTTC	CASSFVGGTGGGYTF
TRBJ1-1	-	-	TRBV9	TGTGCCAGCAGGGACGACAGCCCGAACACTGAAGCTTTCTTT	CASRDDSPNTEAFF